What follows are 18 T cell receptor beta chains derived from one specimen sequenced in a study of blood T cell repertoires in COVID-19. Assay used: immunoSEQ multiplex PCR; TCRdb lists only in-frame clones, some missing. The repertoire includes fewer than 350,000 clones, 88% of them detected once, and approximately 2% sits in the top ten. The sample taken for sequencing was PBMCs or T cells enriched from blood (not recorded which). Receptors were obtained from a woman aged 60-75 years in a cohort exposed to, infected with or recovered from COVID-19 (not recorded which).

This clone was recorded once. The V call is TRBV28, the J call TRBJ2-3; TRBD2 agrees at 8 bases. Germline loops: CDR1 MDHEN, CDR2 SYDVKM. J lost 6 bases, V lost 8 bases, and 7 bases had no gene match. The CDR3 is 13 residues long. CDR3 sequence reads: CASHLSGTDTQYF. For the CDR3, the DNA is TGTGCCAGCCACCTTAGCGGGACGGATACGCAGTATTTT.

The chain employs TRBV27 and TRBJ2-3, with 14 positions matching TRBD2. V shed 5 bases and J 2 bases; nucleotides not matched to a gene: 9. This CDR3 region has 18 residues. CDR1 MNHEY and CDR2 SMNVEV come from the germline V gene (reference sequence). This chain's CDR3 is CASSPGTSGRGFTDTQYF. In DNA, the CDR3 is TGTGCCAGCAGTCCGGGGACTAGCGGGAGAGGGTTCACAGATACGCAGTATTTT.

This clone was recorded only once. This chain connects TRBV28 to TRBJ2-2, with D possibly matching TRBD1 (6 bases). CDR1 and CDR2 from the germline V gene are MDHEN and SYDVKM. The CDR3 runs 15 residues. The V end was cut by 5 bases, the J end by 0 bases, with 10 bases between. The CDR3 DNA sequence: TGTGCCAGCAGTCCCAGGACAGCGAACACCGGGGAGCTGTTTTTT. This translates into CASSPRTANTGELFF. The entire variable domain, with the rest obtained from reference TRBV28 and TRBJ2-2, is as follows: DVKVTQSSRYLVKRTGEKVFLECVQDMDHENMFWYRQDPGLGLRLIYFSYDVKMKEKGDIPEGYSVSREKKERFSLILESASTNQTSMYLCASSPRTANTGELFFGEGSRLTVL.

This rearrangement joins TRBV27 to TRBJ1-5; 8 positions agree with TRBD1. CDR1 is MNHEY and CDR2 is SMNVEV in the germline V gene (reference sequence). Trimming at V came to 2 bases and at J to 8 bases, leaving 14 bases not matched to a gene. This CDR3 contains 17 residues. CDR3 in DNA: TGTGCCAGCAGTTTACTGGTTCCGGGACAGGAGGTAAAGCCCCAGCATTTT. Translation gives CASSLLVPGQEVKPQHF.

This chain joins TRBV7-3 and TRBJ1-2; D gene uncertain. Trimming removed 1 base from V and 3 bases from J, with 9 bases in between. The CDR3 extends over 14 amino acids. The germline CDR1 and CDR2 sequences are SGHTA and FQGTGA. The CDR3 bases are TGTGCCAGCAGCTTAAATGGGGAGGACTATGGCTACACCTTC. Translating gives CASSLNGEDYGYTF.

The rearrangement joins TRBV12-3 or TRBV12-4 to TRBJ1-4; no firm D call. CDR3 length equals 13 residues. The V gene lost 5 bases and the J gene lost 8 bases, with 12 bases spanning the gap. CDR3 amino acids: CASSGPRREKLFF. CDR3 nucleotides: TGTGCCAGCAGTGGACCTCGGAGGGAAAAACTGTTTTTT.

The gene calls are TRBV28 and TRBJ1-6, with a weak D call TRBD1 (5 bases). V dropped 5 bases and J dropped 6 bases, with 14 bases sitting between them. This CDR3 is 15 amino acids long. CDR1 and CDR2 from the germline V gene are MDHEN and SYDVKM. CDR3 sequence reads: CASSPGGVRNSPLHF. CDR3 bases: TGTGCCAGCAGTCCCGGGGGTGTTCGTAATTCACCCCTCCACTTT.

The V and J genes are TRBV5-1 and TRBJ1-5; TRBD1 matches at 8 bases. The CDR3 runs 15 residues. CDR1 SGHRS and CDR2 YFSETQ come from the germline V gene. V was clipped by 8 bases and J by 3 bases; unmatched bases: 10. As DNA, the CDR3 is TGCGCCAGACCCACAGGGGGGATTCACAATCAGCCCCAGCATTTT. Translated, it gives CARPTGGIHNQPQHF.

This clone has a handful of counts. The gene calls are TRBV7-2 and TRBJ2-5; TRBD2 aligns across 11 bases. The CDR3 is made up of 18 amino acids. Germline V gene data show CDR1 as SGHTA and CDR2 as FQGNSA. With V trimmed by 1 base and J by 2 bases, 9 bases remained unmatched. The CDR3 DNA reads TGTGCCAGCAGCTTAGGGATAGCGGGAGGGCCGGGGCAAGAGACCCAGTACTTC. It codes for CASSLGIAGGPGQETQYF.

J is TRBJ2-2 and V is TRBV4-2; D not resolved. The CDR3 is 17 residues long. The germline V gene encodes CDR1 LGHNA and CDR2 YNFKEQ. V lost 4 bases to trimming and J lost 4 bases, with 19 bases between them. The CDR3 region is CASSPLLSGSPTGELFF. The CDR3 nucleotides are TGTGCCAGCAGCCCCCTACTGTCCGGGTCCCCCACCGGGGAGCTGTTTTTT.

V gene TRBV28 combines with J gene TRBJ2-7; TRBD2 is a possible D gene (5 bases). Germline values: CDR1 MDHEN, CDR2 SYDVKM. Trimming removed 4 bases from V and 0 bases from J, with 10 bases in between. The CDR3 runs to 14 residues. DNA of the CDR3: TGTGCCAGCAGTTACCCAGCGGTCTCCTACGAGCAGTACTTC. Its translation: CASSYPAVSYEQYF.

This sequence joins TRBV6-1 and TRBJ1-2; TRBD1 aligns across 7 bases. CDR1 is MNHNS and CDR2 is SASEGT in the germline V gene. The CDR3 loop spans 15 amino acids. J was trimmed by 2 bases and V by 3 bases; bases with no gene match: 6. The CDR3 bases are TGTGCCAGCAGTGAGCCAGGGGGTACCAACTATGGCTACACCTTC. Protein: CASSEPGGTNYGYTF.

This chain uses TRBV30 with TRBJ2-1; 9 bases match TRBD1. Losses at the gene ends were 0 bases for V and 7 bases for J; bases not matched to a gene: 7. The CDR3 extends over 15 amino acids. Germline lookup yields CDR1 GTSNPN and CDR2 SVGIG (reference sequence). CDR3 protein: CAWSVLGTGFNEQFF. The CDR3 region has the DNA TGTGCCTGGAGTGTACTAGGGACAGGGTTTAATGAGCAGTTCTTC.

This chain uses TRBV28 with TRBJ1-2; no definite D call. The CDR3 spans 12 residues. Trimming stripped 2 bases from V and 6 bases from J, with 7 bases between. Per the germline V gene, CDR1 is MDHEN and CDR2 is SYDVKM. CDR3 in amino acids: CASSLQNDGYTF. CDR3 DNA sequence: TGTGCCAGCAGTTTACAAAATGATGGCTACACCTTC.

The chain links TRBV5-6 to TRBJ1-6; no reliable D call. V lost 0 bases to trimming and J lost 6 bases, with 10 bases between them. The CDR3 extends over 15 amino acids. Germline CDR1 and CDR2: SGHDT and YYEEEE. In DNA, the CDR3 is TGTGCCAGCAGCTTGGTTGGAGACGGTAATTCACCCCTCCACTTT. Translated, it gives CASSLVGDGNSPLHF.

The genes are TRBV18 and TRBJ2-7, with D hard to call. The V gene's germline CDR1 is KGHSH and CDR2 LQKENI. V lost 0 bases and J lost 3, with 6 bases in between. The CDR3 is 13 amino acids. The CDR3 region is CASSPPAYYEQYF. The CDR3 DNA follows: TGTGCCAGCTCACCACCGGCATACTACGAGCAGTACTTC.

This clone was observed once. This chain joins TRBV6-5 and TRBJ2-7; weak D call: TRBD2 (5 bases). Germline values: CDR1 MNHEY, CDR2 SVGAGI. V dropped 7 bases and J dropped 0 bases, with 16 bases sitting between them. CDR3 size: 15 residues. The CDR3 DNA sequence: TGTGCCAGCACCGCGGGCAAGGGAAGCTCCTACGAGCAGTACTTC. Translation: CASTAGKGSSYEQYF.

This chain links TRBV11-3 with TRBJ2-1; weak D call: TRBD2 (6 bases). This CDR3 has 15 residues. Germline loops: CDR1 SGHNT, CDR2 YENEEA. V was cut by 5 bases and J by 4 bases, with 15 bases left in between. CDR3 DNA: TGTGCCAGCAGCCCCCGAGCGGGCATATACAATGAGCAGTTCTTC. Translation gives CASSPRAGIYNEQFF.